These T cell receptor beta chains were read from a single sample in a study of blood T cell repertoires in COVID-19. Data came from immunoSEQ multiplex PCR; TCRdb stores just in-frame clones and leaves some out. The sample lists 100,000 to 130,000 clones; less than 85% were seen once. Specimen: peripheral blood. These TCRs come from a woman in her 40s with acute or convalescent COVID-19. The CDR3 runs from the conserved cysteine through the conserved F or W. A D gene is named only where the DNA matches it firmly. Size tells how often a clone was seen (once, few, many) or the class of an expanded clone, and some rows leave it out.

14	-	TRBJ2-1	TRBV3-1/TRBV3-2	-	CASSQQSRPGEQFF	TGTGCCAGCAGCCAACAGAGCCGCCCGGGTGAGCAGTTCTTC
16	TRBD1	TRBJ1-1	TRBV6-2/TRBV6-3	-	CASSYYRTGGHTEAFF	TGTGCCAGCAGTTACTACCGGACAGGGGGCCACACTGAAGCTTTCTTT
9	-	TRBJ2-5	TRBV20-1	-	CSVGGTQYF	TGCAGCGTGGGGGGGACCCAGTACTTC
14	TRBD1	TRBJ1-2	TRBV30	once	CAWSAGTGAHGYTF	TGTGCCTGGAGTGCCGGGACAGGGGCCCATGGCTACACCTTC
15	TRBD1	TRBJ2-1	TRBV4-2	-	CASSQNRDRGHEQFF	TGTGCCAGCAGCCAGAACCGGGACAGGGGGCATGAGCAGTTCTTC
15	-	TRBJ1-3	TRBV5-6	-	CASSFSVSEGNTIYF	TGTGCCAGCAGCTTTTCCGTGTCGGAGGGAAACACCATATATTTT
19	TRBD2	TRBJ2-3	TRBV10-1	-	CASRNPDGGVLLSTDTQYF	TGCGCCAGCAGGAACCCCGATGGGGGGGTCTTACTTAGCACAGATACGCAGTATTTT
19	-	TRBJ1-2	TRBV19	once	CASSIIVGEAYSTNYGYTF	TGTGCCAGTAGTATCATTGTCGGTGAGGCGTACTCTACTAACTATGGCTACACCTTC
14	TRBD1	TRBJ2-1	TRBV6-5	many	CASWGQGSYNEQFF	TGTGCCAGCTGGGGACAGGGGTCCTACAATGAGCAGTTCTTC
13	-	TRBJ2-3	TRBV11-2	few	CASSPAQGLTQYF	TGTGCCAGCAGCCCCGCGCAGGGGCTCACGCAGTATTTT